The text below deals with one T cell receptor beta chain. The entry originates in a study of blood T cell repertoires in COVID-19. Produced via immunoSEQ multiplex PCR; TCRdb's table is partial and in-frame only. The table has 240,000 or so clones, around 83% seen once. Germline V gene sequence: CDR1 SGHTA, CDR2 FQGTGA. The CDR3 loop spans 13 amino acids. V was shortened by 4 bases and J by 15 bases, with 19 bases between the two germline ends. This sequence was found in a woman older than 75 with acute or convalescent COVID-19. V usage is TRBV7-3 and J usage is TRBJ2-4; D might be TRBD2 (6 bases). Sequenced material: peripheral blood. In DNA form, the CDR3 reads TGTGCCAGCAGCTCTTACGACGGCGGGGATTTGTACTTC. This gives the protein CASSSYDGGDLYF.